A selection of T cell receptor beta chains follows, all from one sample in a study of cytomegalovirus exposure and HLA in healthy donors. Profiled with immunoSEQ multiplex PCR; TCRdb holds only in-frame clones, not every one. This sample has 150,000 or so clones, with roughly four fifths found just once. Sample: PBMCs. The receptors derive from a woman in her thirties or forties in good health and CMV-seronegative. CDR3s include the opening cysteine and the closing phenylalanine or tryptophan. D genes are given only for firm matches. The size entry is marked missing in some rows and otherwise reads once, few, many or a size class.

D: NA
J: TRBJ2-7
V: TRBV5-1
size: NA
DNA: TGCGCCAGCGGGGCGCAGGGGCTGTCCGGCGAGCAGTACTTC
CDR3: CASGAQGLSGEQYF

D: TRBD2
J: TRBJ2-3
V: TRBV19
size: NA
DNA: TGTGCCAGTAGCCAGACTCCTAGCGGGAGGGGAACAGATACGCAGTATTTT
CDR3: CASSQTPSGRGTDTQYF

D: NA
J: TRBJ1-3
V: TRBV2
size: once
DNA: TGTGCCAGCAGTAACAGGCTTGCTGGAAACACCATATATTTT
CDR3: CASSNRLAGNTIYF

D: TRBD2
J: TRBJ2-1
V: TRBV5-1
size: few
DNA: TGCGCCAGCCGCGTAGCGGGAGGGAACAATGAGCAGTTCTTC
CDR3: CASRVAGGNNEQFF

D: NA
J: TRBJ1-1
V: TRBV5-1
size: NA
DNA: TGCGCCAGCAGCTTGGGTGGGGCCGGGAACACTGAAGCTTTCTTT
CDR3: CASSLGGAGNTEAFF

D: TRBD2
J: TRBJ2-3
V: TRBV18
size: NA
DNA: TGTGCCAGCTCACCGATGGGACTAGCGGCCTCAGATACGCAGTATTTT
CDR3: CASSPMGLAASDTQYF

D: TRBD2
J: TRBJ2-3
V: TRBV7-8
size: NA
DNA: TGTGCCAGCAGCTTAGAACTGGGACTAGCGGGAAAGGATACGCAGTATTTT
CDR3: CASSLELGLAGKDTQYF

D: TRBD1
J: TRBJ2-7
V: TRBV5-1
size: NA
DNA: TGCGCCAGCAGCGAGGGGACAGTCAGATACGAGCAGTACTTC
CDR3: CASSEGTVRYEQYF

D: NA
J: TRBJ1-1
V: TRBV27
size: NA
DNA: TGTGCCAGCAGTTTATCGGCGTCAGGCACTGAAGCTTTCTTT
CDR3: CASSLSASGTEAFF

D: TRBD2
J: TRBJ2-3
V: TRBV19
size: NA
DNA: TGTGCCAGTACGAAGACTAGCGGGAGGGCCGAAGATACGCAGTATTTT
CDR3: CASTKTSGRAEDTQYF

D: TRBD2
J: TRBJ2-5
V: TRBV19
size: NA
DNA: TGTGCCAGTAGTCGGGGTAGCGGGATTAAAGAGACCCAGTACTTC
CDR3: CASSRGSGIKETQYF

D: TRBD2
J: TRBJ2-7
V: TRBV11-1
size: NA
DNA: TGTGCCAGCAGCTTTACGGGACTAGCGGGAGGGCCAGACTACGAGCAGTACTTC
CDR3: CASSFTGLAGGPDYEQYF

D: TRBD1
J: TRBJ1-2
V: TRBV27
size: NA
DNA: TGTGCCAGCAGTTTCCGGACCTCAGGGGGCTCTAACTATGGCTACACCTTC
CDR3: CASSFRTSGGSNYGYTF

D: NA
J: TRBJ2-5
V: TRBV19
size: NA
DNA: TGTGCCAGTAGTCCCCAGGGGTTCGGAGAGACCCAGTACTTC
CDR3: CASSPQGFGETQYF

D: NA
J: TRBJ1-5
V: TRBV6-6
size: NA
DNA: TGTGCCAGCAGTCCCGGGCAGGGGCCCTATGAGCCCCAGCATTTT
CDR3: CASSPGQGPYEPQHF

D: NA
J: TRBJ1-1
V: TRBV6-1
size: NA
DNA: TGTGCCAGCAGGGACACAGGGAACACTGAAGCTTTCTTT
CDR3: CASRDTGNTEAFF

D: NA
J: TRBJ2-5
V: TRBV9
size: NA
DNA: TGTGCCAGCTCCACGACTGGAAGGGAGACCCAGTACTTC
CDR3: CASSTTGRETQYF

D: NA
J: TRBJ1-4
V: TRBV25-1
size: NA
DNA: TGTGCCAGCAAGGAGGATGAAAAACTGTTTTTT
CDR3: CASKEDEKLFF

D: NA
J: TRBJ2-5
V: TRBV7-3
size: once
DNA: TGTGCCAGCAGCTTAAGGGCGCGAGAGACCCAGTACTTC
CDR3: CASSLRARETQYF

D: TRBD2
J: TRBJ2-3
V: TRBV18
size: NA
DNA: TGTGCCAGCTCCAAGGGCGGCAGCGGGAGACCCACAGATACGCAGTATTTT
CDR3: CASSKGGSGRPTDTQYF

D: NA
J: TRBJ2-7
V: TRBV30
size: few
DNA: TGTGCCTGGAGTGTACACAGGGACTACTACGAGCAGTACTTC
CDR3: CAWSVHRDYYEQYF

D: TRBD2
J: TRBJ2-5
V: TRBV5-4
size: NA
DNA: TGTGCCAGCACCCTTTCAGCGGGAGGGGCAGAGACCCAGTACTTC
CDR3: CASTLSAGGAETQYF

D: NA
J: TRBJ2-3
V: TRBV5-1
size: NA
DNA: TGCGCCAGCAGCTTGTATGGCATAAGCACAGATACGCAGTATTTT
CDR3: CASSLYGISTDTQYF

D: NA
J: TRBJ1-5
V: TRBV5-1
size: NA
DNA: TGCGCCAGCAGCTTATCGGGGGAATTGCCCCAGCATTTT
CDR3: CASSLSGELPQHF

D: NA
J: TRBJ1-1
V: TRBV10-3
size: NA
DNA: TGTGCCACATGGGGGGAGCCAATGAACACTGAAGCTTTCTTT
CDR3: CATWGEPMNTEAFF

D: TRBD2
J: TRBJ2-7
V: TRBV19
size: few
DNA: TGTGCCAGTAGTATAGAGGCTAGCGGGAGTATCTACGAGCAGTACTTC
CDR3: CASSIEASGSIYEQYF

D: NA
J: TRBJ2-4
V: TRBV29-1
size: NA
DNA: TGCAGCGTTGAAGATCTGACGGGAGACGGGAACATTCAGTACTTC
CDR3: CSVEDLTGDGNIQYF

D: TRBD2
J: TRBJ2-2
V: TRBV9
size: NA
DNA: TGTGCCAGCAGCGTTGGACTAGCGTTGGGCGGGGAGCTGTTTTTT
CDR3: CASSVGLALGGELFF